This T cell receptor (beta chain) was sequenced for a study of blood T cell repertoires in COVID-19. Across the whole study: Samples of COVID-19 (acute and convalescent) were obtained from the United States, Italy and Spain. T cells, B-cell-depleted T cells, or PBMCs supplied cDNA or gDNA.

Seattle's enrolled individuals joined amid active infection and were then monitored longitudinally. Source study methods: Amplification from reference gene primers served as the basis for estimated nucleated cell counts. Profiled with immunoSEQ multiplex PCR; TCRdb holds only in-frame clones, not every one. V and J calls and clone size are given by that table; D and trimming were obtained from the DNA. The table records roughly 150,000 clones, about 92% of them present only once. The source is an older woman with COVID-19, enrolled during active disease. Sequencing was done on a sample of peripheral blood.

CDR3 nucleotides: TGTGCCAGCAGTTTAGTTCCCGGGACTAGCGGGGGGGCCTGGGAGCAGTACTTC. It codes for CASSLVPGTSGGAWEQYF. The J gene is TRBJ2-7, the V gene TRBV27, with 16 bases identical to TRBD2. CDR3 length: 18 amino acids. The germline CDR1 and CDR2 sequences are MNHEY and SMNVEV (reference sequence). Trimming removed 2 bases from V and 7 bases from J; junction bases left unmatched: 11.